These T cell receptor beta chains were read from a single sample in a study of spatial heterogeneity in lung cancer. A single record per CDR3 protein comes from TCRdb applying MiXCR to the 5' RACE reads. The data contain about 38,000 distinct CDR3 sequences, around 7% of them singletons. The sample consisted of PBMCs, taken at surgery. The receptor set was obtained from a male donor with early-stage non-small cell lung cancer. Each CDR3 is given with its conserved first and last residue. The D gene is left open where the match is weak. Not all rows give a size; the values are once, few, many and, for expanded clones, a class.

cdr3_aa: CASSQGDRDQEKLFF
cdr3_nt: TGCGCCAGCAGCCAAGGGGACAGGGATCAGGAAAAACTGTTTTTT
v_call: TRBV4-3
clone_size: -
d_call: TRBD1
j_call: TRBJ1-4

cdr3_aa: CASSPDRTTGYTF
cdr3_nt: TGTGCCAGCTCACCGGACAGAACCACTGGCTACACCTTC
v_call: TRBV18
clone_size: few
d_call: -
j_call: TRBJ1-2

cdr3_aa: CASSSTAGADTQYF
cdr3_nt: TGTGCCAGCAGCTCCACAGCGGGAGCAGATACGCAGTATTTT
v_call: TRBV27
clone_size: many
d_call: TRBD2
j_call: TRBJ2-3

cdr3_aa: CAWTSGSTDTQYF
cdr3_nt: TGTGCCTGGACTAGCGGGAGCACAGATACGCAGTATTTT
v_call: TRBV30
clone_size: few
d_call: TRBD2
j_call: TRBJ2-3

cdr3_aa: CASSPLGGNTEAFF
cdr3_nt: TGTGCCAGCAGCCCCTTAGGGGGGAACACTGAAGCTTTCTTT
v_call: TRBV7-2
clone_size: many
d_call: -
j_call: TRBJ1-1

cdr3_aa: CSARDPAVDTQYF
cdr3_nt: TGCAGTGCTAGAGACCCCGCGGTGGATACGCAGTATTTT
v_call: TRBV20-1
clone_size: many
d_call: -
j_call: TRBJ2-3

cdr3_aa: CASSLSGGRGPLGYTF
cdr3_nt: TGTGCCAGCAGTTTATCGGGGGGCAGGGGGCCTTTGGGCTACACCTTC
v_call: TRBV12-3/TRBV12-4
clone_size: -
d_call: TRBD1
j_call: TRBJ1-2

cdr3_aa: CASSLRALGVDTQYF
cdr3_nt: TGTGCCAGCAGCTTAAGAGCACTCGGAGTAGATACGCAGTATTTT
v_call: TRBV7-2
clone_size: few
d_call: -
j_call: TRBJ2-3

cdr3_aa: CASGGQGYGYTF
cdr3_nt: TGTGCCAGCGGGGGGCAAGGCTATGGCTACACCTTC
v_call: TRBV11-2
clone_size: -
d_call: -
j_call: TRBJ1-2

cdr3_aa: CASSFDGGSGNTIYF
cdr3_nt: TGTGCCAGCAGCTTCGACGGGGGCTCTGGAAACACCATATATTTT
v_call: TRBV7-6
clone_size: -
d_call: -
j_call: TRBJ1-3

cdr3_aa: CASSPRAEAFF
cdr3_nt: TGTGCCAGCAGCCCGAGGGCTGAAGCTTTCTTT
v_call: TRBV16
clone_size: many
d_call: -
j_call: TRBJ1-1

cdr3_aa: CASSLTGSGDTQYF
cdr3_nt: TGTGCCAGCAGCTTAACGGGGAGCGGAGATACGCAGTATTTT
v_call: TRBV11-2
clone_size: many
d_call: -
j_call: TRBJ2-3

cdr3_aa: CASSIKQGRPLHF
cdr3_nt: TGTGCCAGCAGTATAAAACAGGGACGACCCCTCCACTTT
v_call: TRBV12-3/TRBV12-4
clone_size: many
d_call: -
j_call: TRBJ1-6

cdr3_aa: CASSEPPPSGRTIPTGELFF
cdr3_nt: TGTGCCAGCAGTGAACCACCCCCTAGCGGGAGGACCATACCCACCGGGGAGCTGTTTTTT
v_call: TRBV25-1
clone_size: many
d_call: TRBD2
j_call: TRBJ2-2

cdr3_aa: CASERSDQPQHF
cdr3_nt: TGTGCCAGCGAAAGGAGTGATCAGCCCCAGCATTTT
v_call: TRBV12-3/TRBV12-4
clone_size: many
d_call: -
j_call: TRBJ1-5

cdr3_aa: CASSMSVGGVHSTDTQYF
cdr3_nt: TGTGCCAGCAGTATGTCAGTCGGCGGAGTTCACAGCACAGATACGCAGTATTTT
v_call: TRBV28
clone_size: many
d_call: -
j_call: TRBJ2-3

cdr3_aa: CASSLMGQGAFKDGYTF
cdr3_nt: TGTGCCAGCAGCTTAATGGGACAGGGGGCCTTCAAAGATGGCTACACCTTC
v_call: TRBV13
clone_size: -
d_call: TRBD1
j_call: TRBJ1-2

cdr3_aa: CSAPWGVQETQYF
cdr3_nt: TGCAGTGCTCCTTGGGGGGTCCAAGAGACCCAGTACTTC
v_call: TRBV20-1
clone_size: few
d_call: -
j_call: TRBJ2-5

cdr3_aa: CASSLRQGSTEAFF
cdr3_nt: TGTGCCAGCAGCCTGCGACAGGGGAGCACTGAAGCTTTCTTT
v_call: TRBV14
clone_size: medium-sized
d_call: TRBD1
j_call: TRBJ1-1

cdr3_aa: CASSLAEMRTQYF
cdr3_nt: TGTGCCAGCAGCTTAGCTGAAATGCGGACCCAGTACTTC
v_call: TRBV7-2
clone_size: few
d_call: -
j_call: TRBJ2-5

cdr3_aa: CASNVLQGVRETQYF
cdr3_nt: TGTGCCAGCAACGTACTTCAGGGGGTCAGGGAGACCCAGTACTTC
v_call: TRBV6-6
clone_size: few
d_call: TRBD1
j_call: TRBJ2-5

cdr3_aa: CASSGGQGATEAFF
cdr3_nt: TGTGCCAGCAGCGGTGGACAGGGGGCGACTGAAGCTTTCTTT
v_call: TRBV9
clone_size: few
d_call: TRBD1
j_call: TRBJ1-1

cdr3_aa: CASSTTSVNIQYF
cdr3_nt: TGTGCCAGCAGTACTACTAGCGTCAACATTCAGTACTTC
v_call: TRBV7-2
clone_size: -
d_call: TRBD2
j_call: TRBJ2-4

cdr3_aa: CASSRDSGEQFF
cdr3_nt: TGTGCCAGCAGTAGGGACAGCGGTGAGCAGTTCTTC
v_call: TRBV6-2/TRBV6-3
clone_size: many
d_call: TRBD1
j_call: TRBJ2-1